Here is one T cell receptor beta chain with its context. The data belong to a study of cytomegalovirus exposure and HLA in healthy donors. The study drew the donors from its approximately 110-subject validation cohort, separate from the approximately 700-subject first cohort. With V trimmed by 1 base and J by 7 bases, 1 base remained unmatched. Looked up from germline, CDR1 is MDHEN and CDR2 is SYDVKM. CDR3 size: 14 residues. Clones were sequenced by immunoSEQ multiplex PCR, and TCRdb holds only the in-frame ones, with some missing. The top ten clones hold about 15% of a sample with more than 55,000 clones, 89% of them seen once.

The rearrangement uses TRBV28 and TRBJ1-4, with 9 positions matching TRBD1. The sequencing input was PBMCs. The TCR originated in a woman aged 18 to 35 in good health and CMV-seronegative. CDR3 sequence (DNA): TGTGCCAGCAGTTTATCGACAGGGGGTGAAAAACTGTTTTTT. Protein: CASSLSTGGEKLFF. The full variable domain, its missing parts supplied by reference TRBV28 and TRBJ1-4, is DVKVTQSSRYLVKRTGEKVFLECVQDMDHENMFWYRQDPGLGLRLIYFSYDVKMKEKGDIPEGYSVSREKKERFSLILESASTNQTSMYLCASSLSTGGEKLFFGSGTQLSVL.